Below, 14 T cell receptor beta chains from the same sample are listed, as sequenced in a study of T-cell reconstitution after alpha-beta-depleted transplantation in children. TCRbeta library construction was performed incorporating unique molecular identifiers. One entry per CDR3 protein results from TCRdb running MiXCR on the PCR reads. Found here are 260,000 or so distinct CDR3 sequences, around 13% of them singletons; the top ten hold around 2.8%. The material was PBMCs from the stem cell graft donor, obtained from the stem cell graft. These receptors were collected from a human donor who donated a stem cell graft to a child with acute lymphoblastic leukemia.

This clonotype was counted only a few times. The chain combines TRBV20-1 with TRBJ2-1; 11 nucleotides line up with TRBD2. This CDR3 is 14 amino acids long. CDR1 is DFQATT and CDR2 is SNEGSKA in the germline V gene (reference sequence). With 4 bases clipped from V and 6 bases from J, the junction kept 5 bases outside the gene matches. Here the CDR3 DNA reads TGCAGTGCTACTGCCGGGACTAGCGGCAATGAGCAGTTCTTC. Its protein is CSATAGTSGNEQFF.

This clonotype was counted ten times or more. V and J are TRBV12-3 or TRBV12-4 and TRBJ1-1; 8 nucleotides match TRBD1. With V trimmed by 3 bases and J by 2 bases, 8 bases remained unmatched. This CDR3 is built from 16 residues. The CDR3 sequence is CASSFPPGTGNTEAFF. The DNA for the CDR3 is TGTGCCAGCAGTTTTCCCCCAGGGACAGGTAACACTGAAGCTTTCTTT.

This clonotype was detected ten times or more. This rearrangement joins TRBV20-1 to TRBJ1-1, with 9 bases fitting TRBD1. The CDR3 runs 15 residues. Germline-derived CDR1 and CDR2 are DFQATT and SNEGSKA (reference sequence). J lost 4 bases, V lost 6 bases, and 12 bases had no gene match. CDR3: CSAYPGQGSGTEAFF. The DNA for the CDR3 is TGCAGTGCATACCCGGGACAGGGTTCCGGCACTGAAGCTTTCTTT.

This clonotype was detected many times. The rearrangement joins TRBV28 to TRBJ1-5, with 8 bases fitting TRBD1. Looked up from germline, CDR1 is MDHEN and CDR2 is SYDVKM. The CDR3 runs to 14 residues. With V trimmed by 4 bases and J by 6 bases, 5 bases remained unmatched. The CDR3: CASSSRQGTQPQHF. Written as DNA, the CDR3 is TGTGCCAGCAGTTCCCGACAGGGGACTCAGCCCCAGCATTTT.

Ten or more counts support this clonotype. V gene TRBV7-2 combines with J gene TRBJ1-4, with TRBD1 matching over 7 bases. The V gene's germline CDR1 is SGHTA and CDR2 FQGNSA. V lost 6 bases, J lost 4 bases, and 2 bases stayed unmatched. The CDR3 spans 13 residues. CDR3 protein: CASRRDSNEKLFF. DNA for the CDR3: TGTGCCAGCAGAAGGGACAGTAATGAAAAACTGTTTTTT.

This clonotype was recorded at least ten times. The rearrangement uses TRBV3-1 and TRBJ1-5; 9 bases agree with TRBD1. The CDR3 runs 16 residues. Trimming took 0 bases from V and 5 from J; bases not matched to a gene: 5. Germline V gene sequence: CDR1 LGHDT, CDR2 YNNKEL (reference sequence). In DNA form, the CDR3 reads TGTGCCAGCAGCCAAGAAATCGGGACAGGGCATCAGCCCCAGCATTTT. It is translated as CASSQEIGTGHQPQHF.

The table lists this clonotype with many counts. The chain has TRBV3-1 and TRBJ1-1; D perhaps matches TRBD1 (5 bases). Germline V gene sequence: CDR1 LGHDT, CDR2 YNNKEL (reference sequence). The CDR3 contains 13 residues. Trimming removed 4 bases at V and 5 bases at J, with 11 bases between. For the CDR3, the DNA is TGTGCCAGCAGCCCTGGCAGGGTTACTGAAGCTTTCTTT. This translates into CASSPGRVTEAFF.

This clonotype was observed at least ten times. This CDR3 is CASSQFTGANNEQFF. For the CDR3, the DNA is TGCGCCAGCAGCCAATTTACAGGGGCTAACAATGAGCAGTTCTTC. The chain uses TRBV4-3 and TRBJ2-1; 7 bases map to TRBD1. CDR1 is LGHNA, CDR2 YSLEER, per germline. V gave up 2 bases and J gave up 5 bases; unmatched junction bases: 6. The CDR3 is 15 amino acids.

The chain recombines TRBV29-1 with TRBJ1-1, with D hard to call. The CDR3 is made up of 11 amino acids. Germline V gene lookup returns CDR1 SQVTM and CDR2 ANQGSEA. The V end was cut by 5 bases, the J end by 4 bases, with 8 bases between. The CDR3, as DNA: TGCAGCGTTACTTGGAGCACTGAAGCTTTCTTT. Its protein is CSVTWSTEAFF.

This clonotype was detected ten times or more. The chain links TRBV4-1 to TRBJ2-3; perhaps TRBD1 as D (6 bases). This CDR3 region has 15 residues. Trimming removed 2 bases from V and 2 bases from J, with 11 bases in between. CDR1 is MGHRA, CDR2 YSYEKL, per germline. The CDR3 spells CASSQPGAFTDTQYF. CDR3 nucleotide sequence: TGCGCCAGCAGCCAACCAGGGGCCTTCACAGATACGCAGTATTTT.

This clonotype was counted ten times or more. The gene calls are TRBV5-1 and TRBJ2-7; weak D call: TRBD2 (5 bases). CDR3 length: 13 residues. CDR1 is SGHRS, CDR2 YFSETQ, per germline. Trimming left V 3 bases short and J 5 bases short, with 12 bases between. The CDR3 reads CASSWYAGNEQYF. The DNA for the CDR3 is TGCGCCAGCAGCTGGTACGCCGGGAACGAGCAGTACTTC.

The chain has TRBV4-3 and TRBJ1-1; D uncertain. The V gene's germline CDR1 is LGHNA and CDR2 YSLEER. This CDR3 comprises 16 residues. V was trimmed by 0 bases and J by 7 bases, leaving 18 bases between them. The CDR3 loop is CASSQDLGSANGEAFF. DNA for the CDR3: TGCGCCAGCAGCCAAGATTTAGGTTCCGCGAACGGTGAAGCTTTCTTT.

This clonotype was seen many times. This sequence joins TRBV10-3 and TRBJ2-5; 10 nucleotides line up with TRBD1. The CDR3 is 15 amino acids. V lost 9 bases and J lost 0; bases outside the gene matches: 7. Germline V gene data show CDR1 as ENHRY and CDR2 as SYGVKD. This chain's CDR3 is CAIRQGARNQETQYF. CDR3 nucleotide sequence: TGTGCCATACGACAGGGGGCGCGGAACCAAGAGACCCAGTACTTC.

CDR3 DNA sequence: TGTGCCATCAGTCCCAGCTCCTACGAGCAGTACTTC. Its protein product is CAISPSSYEQYF. This sequence joins TRBV10-3 and TRBJ2-7; D not resolved. CDR1 and CDR2 from the germline V gene are ENHRY and SYGVKD. This CDR3 has 12 residues. The V gene lost 5 bases and the J gene lost 0 bases, with 5 bases spanning the gap.